Below are 19 T cell receptor beta chains sequenced from a single sample in a study of beta chain features in type 1 diabetes. Overall study findings and caveats: Type 1 diabetes patients showed a moderate but significant shortening of TCRB CDR3s in all four CD4+ subsets.

The sequenced template was cDNA made from the entire isolated RNA. Method: immunoSEQ multiplex PCR; TCRdb's copy keeps in-frame clones and lacks some. The sample contains roughly 240,000 clones, 20% to 25% of which appear only once. These TCRs' antigens remain unknown. Sample: naive CD4+ T cells from blood. These receptors originate from a woman in her twenties or thirties with type 1 diabetes.

The V call is TRBV5-1, the J call TRBJ2-2; no clear D gene. The CDR3 covers 15 residues. V dropped 4 bases and J dropped 0 bases, with 10 bases sitting between them. Germline assignment: CDR1 SGHRS and CDR2 YFSETQ. CDR3 loop: CASSVTDTNTGELFF. CDR3 nucleotide sequence: TGCGCCAGCAGCGTGACTGATACGAACACCGGGGAGCTGTTTTTT.

This clone was counted a few times. CDR3 DNA: TGTGCCAGCAGTGAAGAAGGCACAGGCTCCTACGAGCAGTACTTC. Its protein product is CASSEEGTGSYEQYF. The gene calls are TRBV6-1 and TRBJ2-7; possibly TRBD1 for D (5 bases). The V gene lost 1 base and the J gene lost 0 bases, with 10 bases spanning the gap. The CDR3 contains 15 residues. Germline V CDR1 and CDR2: MNHNS, SASEGT.

The chain links TRBV7-3 to TRBJ2-3; D is uncertain. CDR1 SGHTA and CDR2 FQGTGA come from the germline V gene. This CDR3 is 11 amino acids long. Between the trimmed V and J ends, which lost 4 bases and 4 bases, there was a span of 3 bases. The CDR3 here is CASSSSDTQYF. Here the CDR3 DNA reads TGTGCCAGCAGCTCCTCAGATACGCAGTATTTT.

The gene calls are TRBV7-6 and TRBJ2-3, with 9 bases lining up with TRBD2. The CDR3 runs 16 residues. V was pared by 5 bases and J by 1 base, with 7 bases of the junction left unmatched. Germline V gene sequence: CDR1 SGHVS, CDR2 FNYEAQ. The CDR3 DNA reads as TGTGCCAGCAGCCGGGCCGTAGCGGGAGGCACAGATACGCAGTATTTT. Encoded protein: CASSRAVAGGTDTQYF.

The V and J genes are TRBV9 and TRBJ1-5; TRBD1 matches 11 bases. The CDR3 has 15 amino acids. CDR1 SGDLS and CDR2 YYNGEE come from the germline V gene. V shed 4 bases, J shed 5 bases, and the junction held 5 bases outside the gene matches. The CDR3 sequence is CASSTGTGGYQPQHF. Written as DNA, the CDR3 is TGTGCCAGCAGCACCGGGACAGGGGGTTATCAGCCCCAGCATTTT.

Only one count was recorded for this clone. This chain joins TRBV28 and TRBJ2-7; D is unresolved. The CDR3 is 14 residues long. Germline CDR1 reads MDHEN; CDR2 reads SYDVKM. The V gene lost 1 base and the J gene lost 2 bases, with 9 bases spanning the gap. The CDR3 bases are TGTGCCAGCAGTTTATCTGGGCCCACCTACGAGCAGTACTTC. Translated, it gives CASSLSGPTYEQYF.

The genes are TRBV7-3 and TRBJ2-6; D perhaps matches TRBD1 (5 bases). The CDR3 is made up of 15 amino acids. Trimming cost V 5 bases and J 2 bases, with 10 bases left between them. Germline lookup yields CDR1 SGHTA and CDR2 FQGTGA. The CDR3 nucleotides are TGTGCCAGCAGCCCATTGACAGCTGGGGCCAACGTCCTGACTTTC. The encoded protein is CASSPLTAGANVLTF.

This clone was seen only a few times. The rearrangement links TRBV6-6 to TRBJ2-7, with D possibly being TRBD1 (6 bases). V gave up 8 bases and J gave up 4 bases, with 12 bases separating them. CDR1 is MNHNY and CDR2 is SVGAGI in the germline V gene (reference sequence). This CDR3 is 12 amino acids long. CDR3 bases: TGTGCCAGCCAAAGGGGGTCTTACGAGCAGTACTTC. Protein sequence: CASQRGSYEQYF.

The chain couples TRBV28 to TRBJ1-1; 10 bases match TRBD1. J was trimmed by 3 bases and V by 8 bases; bases with no gene match: 0. The germline gives CDR1 MDHEN, CDR2 SYDVKM. There are 12 residues in the CDR3. This CDR3 reads CASGTGDTEAFF. The CDR3 DNA reads as TGTGCCAGCGGGACAGGGGACACTGAAGCTTTCTTT.

This clone was counted between two and nine times. The V call is TRBV5-1, the J call TRBJ2-3, with TRBD2 as a possible D gene (5 bases). The V gene lost 1 base and the J gene lost 6 bases, with 12 bases spanning the gap. Germline CDR1 and CDR2: SGHRS and YFSETQ. The CDR3 is made up of 14 amino acids. CDR3 DNA: TGCGCCAGCAGCTTGTGGGAGAGTAAGGATACGCAGTATTTT. Translating it yields CASSLWESKDTQYF.

V gene TRBV5-1 combines with J gene TRBJ1-2; 8 nucleotides match TRBD1. This CDR3 is 12 amino acids long. Germline V gene lookup returns CDR1 SGHRS and CDR2 YFSETQ. Trimming cost V 5 bases and J 6 bases; bases outside gene matches: 3. CDR3 DNA: TGCGCCAGCAGAAGGACAGGGAATGGCTACACCTTC. Its translation is CASRRTGNGYTF.

V gene TRBV2 combines with J gene TRBJ2-7; unclear D gene. V gave up 6 bases and J gave up 4 bases, with 10 bases separating them. Germline V gene lookup returns CDR1 SNHLY and CDR2 FYNNEI. There are 12 residues in the CDR3. The CDR3 DNA sequence: TGTGCCAGCAGACGGGTCCAGTACGAGCAGTACTTC. This codes for CASRRVQYEQYF.

This chain uses TRBV2 with TRBJ1-1, with TRBD1 matching 7 bases. CDR1 is SNHLY and CDR2 is FYNNEI in the germline V gene. CDR3 length: 14 residues. After removal of 6 bases from V and 3 bases from J, the junction contained 7 bases not matched to a gene. The CDR3 region is CASSKDRADTEAFF. The DNA for the CDR3 is TGTGCCAGCAGCAAAGACAGGGCGGACACTGAAGCTTTCTTT.

This clone has just a few counts. V and J are TRBV29-1 and TRBJ2-3; D is possibly TRBD2 (5 bases). Germline assignment: CDR1 SQVTM and CDR2 ANQGSEA. The V end was cut by 4 bases, the J end by 0 bases, with 5 bases between. CDR3 length: 12 residues. The CDR3 bases are TGCAGCGTTGGGGAGAGCACAGATACGCAGTATTTT. This codes for CSVGESTDTQYF.

The gene calls are TRBV6-5 and TRBJ2-3; no reliable D call. Trimming cost V 2 bases and J 2 bases, with 5 bases left between them. CDR1 is MNHEY and CDR2 is SVGAGI in the germline V gene. CDR3 size: 13 residues. The CDR3 loop is CASSYSYTDTQYF. For the CDR3, the DNA is TGTGCCAGCAGTTACAGCTACACAGATACGCAGTATTTT.

This clone was counted only a few times. The chain recombines TRBV30 with TRBJ2-3; possibly TRBD1 for D (7 bases). From germline, CDR1 is GTSNPN and CDR2 SVGIG (reference sequence). This CDR3 spans 14 amino acids. The ends were cut back, 4 bases at V and 4 bases at J, with 15 bases in the middle. CDR3 region: CAWTPGGGPDTQYF. The CDR3 DNA is TGTGCCTGGACGCCCGGAGGGGGCCCAGATACGCAGTATTTT.

The sample holds one count of this clone. The CDR3 loop reads CASSQTGGRDGYTF. The DNA of the CDR3 is TGTGCCAGCAGCCAGACAGGAGGGAGGGATGGCTACACCTTC. The rearrangement uses TRBV7-9 and TRBJ1-2; TRBD1 is a possible D gene (6 bases). The CDR3 length is 14 residues. The V and J ends lost 5 bases and 6 bases respectively, with 16 bases between them. CDR1 SEHNR and CDR2 FQNEAQ come from the germline V gene (reference sequence). The full variable domain, rest sourced from reference TRBV7-9 and TRBJ1-2, is DTGVSQNPRHKITKRGQNVTFRCDPISEHNRLYWYRQTLGQGPEFLTYFQNEAQLEKSRLLSDRFSAERPKGSFSTLEIQRTEQGDSAMYLCASSQTGGRDGYTFGSGTRLTVV.

In its sample, this clone was seen a few times. J is TRBJ2-1 and V is TRBV29-1; 8 positions match TRBD1. The ends lost 6 bases at V and 7 bases at J; junction bases unmatched: 8. CDR1 is SQVTM and CDR2 is ANQGSEA in the germline V gene. This CDR3 has 13 amino acids. CDR3 in amino acids: CSVITGTGNEQFF. The CDR3 DNA follows: TGCAGCGTGATTACCGGGACAGGTAATGAGCAGTTCTTC.

The chain links TRBV7-9 to TRBJ1-2; D is unclear. Germline V gene sequence: CDR1 SEHNR, CDR2 FQNEAQ (reference sequence). CDR3 length: 14 amino acids. The V gene lost 7 bases and the J gene lost 1 base, with 13 bases spanning the gap. The CDR3: CASKRIVLNYGYTF. CDR3 in DNA: TGTGCCAGCAAGAGGATAGTCCTTAACTATGGCTACACCTTC.